These T cell receptor beta chains were read from a single sample in a study of CD8+CD57+ T cells in acquired aplastic anemia. TCRdb recomputed calls from the reads with MiXCR, one row per CDR3 protein. Of roughly 180,000 distinct CDR3 sequences listed, less than 65% were seen once; the top ten hold roughly 50%. Sequenced: sorted CD4+, CD8+, or CD8+CD57+ T cells (not recorded which) from PBMCs. These TCRs come from a human donor with severe aplastic anemia or a healthy control (not recorded which). Both conserved end residues are part of each CDR3. A D gene is named only where the DNA matches it firmly. The size of a clone is reported for some rows only, either as once, few or many, or as a class for expanded clones.

v_gene: TRBV6-5; d_gene: NA; j_gene: TRBJ1-2; abundance: NA; len: 13; CDR3aa: CASSYQGTVGYTF; CDR3nt: TGTGCCAGCAGTTACCAGGGAACGGTCGGCTACACCTTC
v_gene: TRBV4-3; d_gene: NA; j_gene: TRBJ1-2; abundance: once; len: 15; CDR3aa: CASSQDPSSRDGYTF; CDR3nt: TGCGCCAGCAGCCAAGATCCTTCCAGCCGAGATGGCTACACCTTC
v_gene: TRBV19; d_gene: NA; j_gene: TRBJ1-5; abundance: NA; len: 15; CDR3aa: CASSTDTYSSQPQHF; CDR3nt: TGTGCCAGTAGTACGGACACTTATAGCAGTCAGCCCCAGCATTTT
v_gene: TRBV9; d_gene: TRBD2; j_gene: TRBJ2-6; abundance: NA; len: 15; CDR3aa: CASQGTTHGANVLTF; CDR3nt: TGTGCCAGCCAAGGGACTACACATGGGGCCAACGTCCTGACTTTC
v_gene: TRBV6-6; d_gene: TRBD1; j_gene: TRBJ1-6; abundance: NA; len: 13; CDR3aa: CATSRGQGLPLHF; CDR3nt: TGTGCCACCTCTAGGGGACAGGGACTTCCCCTCCACTTT
v_gene: TRBV12-3/TRBV12-4; d_gene: TRBD2; j_gene: TRBJ2-3; abundance: NA; len: 16; CDR3aa: CASSLLAGTSTDTQYF; CDR3nt: TGTGCCAGCAGTTTGCTAGCGGGGACTAGCACAGATACGCAGTATTTT
v_gene: TRBV15; d_gene: NA; j_gene: TRBJ2-3; abundance: many; len: 14; CDR3aa: CATSRVDSTDTQYF; CDR3nt: TGTGCCACCAGCAGAGTGGATAGCACAGATACGCAGTATTTT
v_gene: TRBV19; d_gene: TRBD1; j_gene: TRBJ1-5; abundance: NA; len: 16; CDR3aa: CASLKRDRRSNQPQHF; CDR3nt: TGTGCCAGCCTGAAAAGGGACAGGCGGAGCAATCAGCCCCAGCATTTT
v_gene: TRBV20-1; d_gene: TRBD1; j_gene: TRBJ2-7; abundance: once; len: 15; CDR3aa: CSANWNGQGAYEQYF; CDR3nt: TGCAGTGCTAATTGGAACGGACAGGGGGCATACGAACAGTACTTC
v_gene: TRBV7-2; d_gene: NA; j_gene: TRBJ2-7; abundance: NA; len: 12; CDR3aa: CASSWPDYEQYF; CDR3nt: TGTGCCAGCAGCTGGCCAGATTACGAGCAGTACTTC
v_gene: TRBV9; d_gene: TRBD1; j_gene: TRBJ2-5; abundance: NA; len: 16; CDR3aa: CASNPQGAGTEETQYF; CDR3nt: TGCGCCAGCAACCCACAGGGGGCTGGCACTGAAGAGACCCAGTACTTC
v_gene: TRBV7-9; d_gene: NA; j_gene: TRBJ2-7; abundance: NA; len: 13; CDR3aa: CASSSGVGDEQYF; CDR3nt: TGTGCCAGCAGCTCGGGTGTTGGGGATGAGCAGTACTTC
v_gene: TRBV7-9; d_gene: TRBD1; j_gene: TRBJ1-4; abundance: NA; len: 14; CDR3aa: CVGSPGTGNEKLFF; CDR3nt: TGTGTCGGCAGTCCCGGGACAGGGAATGAAAAACTGTTTTTT
v_gene: TRBV14; d_gene: TRBD1; j_gene: TRBJ1-1; abundance: NA; len: 14; CDR3aa: CASSRGQGWDEAFF; CDR3nt: TGTGCCAGCAGCCGAGGACAGGGGTGGGATGAAGCTTTCTTT
v_gene: TRBV12-3/TRBV12-4; d_gene: NA; j_gene: TRBJ1-5; abundance: NA; len: 15; CDR3aa: CASSEGENSNQPQHF; CDR3nt: TGTGCCAGCAGTGAAGGGGAGAATAGCAATCAGCCCCAGCATTTT
v_gene: TRBV5-4; d_gene: NA; j_gene: TRBJ2-7; abundance: NA; len: 16; CDR3aa: CASSLAAGTATYEQYF; CDR3nt: TGTGCCAGCAGCTTGGCCGCGGGGACAGCAACCTACGAGCAGTACTTC
v_gene: TRBV27; d_gene: TRBD2; j_gene: TRBJ2-5; abundance: NA; len: 13; CDR3aa: CASSTGTRETQYF; CDR3nt: TGTGCCAGCAGTACCGGGACTAGAGAGACCCAGTACTTC
v_gene: TRBV2; d_gene: TRBD2; j_gene: TRBJ2-7; abundance: NA; len: 13; CDR3aa: CASRTSGHYEQYF; CDR3nt: TGTGCCAGCAGGACTAGCGGGCACTACGAGCAGTACTTC
v_gene: TRBV10-2; d_gene: NA; j_gene: TRBJ2-7; abundance: NA; len: 14; CDR3aa: CASNIGRSSYEQYF; CDR3nt: TGCGCCAGCAATATCGGCAGGTCCTCCTACGAGCAGTACTTC
v_gene: TRBV20-1; d_gene: NA; j_gene: TRBJ1-1; abundance: NA; len: 12; CDR3aa: CSARRVNTEAFF; CDR3nt: TGCAGTGCAAGACGCGTGAACACTGAAGCTTTCTTT
v_gene: TRBV9; d_gene: NA; j_gene: TRBJ1-4; abundance: NA; len: 12; CDR3aa: CASSPGGEKLFF; CDR3nt: TGTGCCAGCAGCCCTGGGGGTGAAAAACTGTTTTTT
v_gene: TRBV9; d_gene: TRBD1; j_gene: TRBJ2-1; abundance: many; len: 14; CDR3aa: CASSPDRVDNEQFF; CDR3nt: TGTGCCAGCAGCCCGGACAGGGTGGACAATGAGCAGTTCTTC
v_gene: TRBV2; d_gene: NA; j_gene: TRBJ2-5; abundance: NA; len: 13; CDR3aa: CASSEGLGETQYF; CDR3nt: TGTGCTAGCAGTGAGGGTTTAGGAGAGACCCAGTACTTC
v_gene: TRBV20-1; d_gene: NA; j_gene: TRBJ1-4; abundance: NA; len: 14; CDR3aa: CSAPYRVPNEKLFF; CDR3nt: TGCAGTGCTCCGTACAGGGTTCCTAATGAAAAACTGTTTTTT
v_gene: TRBV2; d_gene: TRBD1; j_gene: TRBJ2-2; abundance: NA; len: 13; CDR3aa: CANGGQGDGELFF; CDR3nt: TGTGCCAACGGAGGACAGGGCGACGGGGAGCTGTTTTTT
v_gene: TRBV24-1; d_gene: TRBD1; j_gene: TRBJ2-2; abundance: NA; len: 13; CDR3aa: CAIGTENTGELFF; CDR3nt: TGTGCCATCGGGACAGAGAACACCGGGGAGCTGTTTTTT
v_gene: TRBV11-2; d_gene: TRBD2; j_gene: TRBJ2-3; abundance: NA; len: 17; CDR3aa: CASSLRRSGGLTDTQYF; CDR3nt: TGTGCCAGCAGCCTACGCCGAAGCGGGGGGCTCACAGATACGCAGTATTTT
v_gene: TRBV7-9; d_gene: NA; j_gene: TRBJ2-2; abundance: once; len: 13; CDR3aa: CASSLQGIGELFF; CDR3nt: TGTGCCAGCAGCTTACAGGGTATTGGGGAGCTGTTTTTT
v_gene: TRBV20-1; d_gene: NA; j_gene: TRBJ1-2; abundance: NA; len: 12; CDR3aa: CSAIRVLDGYTF; CDR3nt: TGCAGTGCTATCCGTGTTTTAGATGGCTACACCTTC
v_gene: TRBV15; d_gene: TRBD1; j_gene: TRBJ1-3; abundance: NA; len: 13; CDR3aa: CATSGTGGNTIYF; CDR3nt: TGTGCCACCAGCGGGACAGGGGGAAACACCATATATTTT
v_gene: TRBV9; d_gene: NA; j_gene: TRBJ2-7; abundance: NA; len: 16; CDR3aa: CASSVGGGTSSYEQYF; CDR3nt: TGTGCCAGCAGCGTAGGGGGCGGGACGAGCTCCTACGAGCAGTACTTC
v_gene: TRBV11-2; d_gene: TRBD2; j_gene: TRBJ2-3; abundance: NA; len: 15; CDR3aa: CASSPGAGGPDTQCF; CDR3nt: TGTGCCAGCAGCCCGGGGGCGGGAGGGCCGGATACGCAGTGTTTT
v_gene: TRBV7-2; d_gene: NA; j_gene: TRBJ1-2; abundance: NA; len: 15; CDR3aa: CASSPPRPMEHGYTF; CDR3nt: TGTGCCAGCAGCCCCCCGAGGCCGATGGAGCATGGCTACACCTTC
v_gene: TRBV4-1; d_gene: TRBD1; j_gene: TRBJ1-5; abundance: NA; len: 15; CDR3aa: CASRLQGGSNQPQHF; CDR3nt: TGCGCCAGCAGGCTTCAGGGGGGATCGAATCAGCCCCAGCATTTT
v_gene: TRBV7-9; d_gene: TRBD1; j_gene: TRBJ1-1; abundance: NA; len: 15; CDR3aa: CASSQQGASGTEAFF; CDR3nt: TGTGCCAGCAGCCAACAGGGGGCGTCGGGCACTGAAGCTTTCTTT
v_gene: TRBV7-9; d_gene: TRBD1; j_gene: TRBJ2-1; abundance: NA; len: 15; CDR3aa: CASSQRTGLSNEQFF; CDR3nt: TGTGCCAGCAGCCAGAGGACAGGGTTGAGCAATGAGCAGTTCTTC
v_gene: TRBV6-2/TRBV6-3; d_gene: NA; j_gene: TRBJ2-5; abundance: many; len: 14; CDR3aa: CASSYDTAQETQYF; CDR3nt: TGTGCCAGCAGTTACGATACAGCTCAAGAGACCCAGTACTTC
v_gene: TRBV2; d_gene: NA; j_gene: TRBJ2-5; abundance: few; len: 13; CDR3aa: CASSVEGQPRGFF; CDR3nt: TGTGCCAGCAGTGTTGAAGGGCAGCCTAGGGGATTCTTC
v_gene: TRBV2; d_gene: NA; j_gene: TRBJ1-2; abundance: NA; len: 14; CDR3aa: CASRGGFSSYGYTF; CDR3nt: TGTGCCAGCAGGGGGGGGTTTTCGTCCTATGGCTACACCTTC
v_gene: TRBV12-3/TRBV12-4; d_gene: NA; j_gene: TRBJ1-1; abundance: NA; len: 13; CDR3aa: CASRVGENTEAFF; CDR3nt: TGTGCCAGCAGGGTAGGAGAGAACACTGAAGCTTTCTTT
v_gene: TRBV12-3/TRBV12-4; d_gene: NA; j_gene: TRBJ2-3; abundance: many; len: 14; CDR3aa: CASSLGLEADTQYF; CDR3nt: TGTGCCAGCAGTTTAGGGCTGGAGGCAGATACGCAGTATTTT
v_gene: TRBV19; d_gene: NA; j_gene: TRBJ1-2; abundance: NA; len: 12; CDR3aa: CASEGGSYGYTF; CDR3nt: TGTGCCAGTGAGGGGGGGTCTTATGGCTACACCTTC
v_gene: TRBV4-3; d_gene: TRBD1; j_gene: TRBJ1-1; abundance: many; len: 15; CDR3aa: CASSHYRGGSTEAFF; CDR3nt: TGCGCCAGCAGCCACTACAGGGGAGGGAGCACTGAAGCTTTCTTT
v_gene: TRBV24-1; d_gene: NA; j_gene: TRBJ2-1; abundance: NA; len: 11; CDR3aa: CATSINNEQFF; CDR3nt: TGTGCCACCAGTATCAACAATGAGCAGTTCTTC
v_gene: TRBV7-8; d_gene: TRBD2; j_gene: TRBJ2-3; abundance: NA; len: 16; CDR3aa: CASSPSGGAHTDTQYF; CDR3nt: TGTGCCAGCAGCCCTAGCGGGGGGGCCCACACAGATACGCAGTATTTT
v_gene: TRBV24-1; d_gene: NA; j_gene: TRBJ2-7; abundance: NA; len: 14; CDR3aa: CATSSGQNSYEQYF; CDR3nt: TGTGCCACTTCCTCAGGGCAGAACTCCTACGAGCAGTACTTC
v_gene: TRBV7-9; d_gene: TRBD2; j_gene: TRBJ2-3; abundance: NA; len: 15; CDR3aa: CASRHSGGATDTQYF; CDR3nt: TGTGCCAGCAGACATAGCGGGGGGGCCACAGATACGCAGTATTTT
v_gene: TRBV7-9; d_gene: TRBD2; j_gene: TRBJ2-7; abundance: many; len: 16; CDR3aa: CASSPQAGVKGYEQYF; CDR3nt: TGTGCCAGCAGCCCCCAGGCGGGGGTAAAGGGATACGAGCAGTACTTC
v_gene: TRBV7-9; d_gene: NA; j_gene: TRBJ2-6; abundance: NA; len: 16; CDR3aa: CASSVAPNSGANVLTF; CDR3nt: TGTGCCAGCAGCGTAGCCCCCAACTCTGGGGCCAACGTCCTGACTTTC
v_gene: TRBV12-3/TRBV12-4; d_gene: NA; j_gene: TRBJ2-1; abundance: NA; len: 16; CDR3aa: CASSPQVVAGSGEQFF; CDR3nt: TGTGCCAGCAGTCCTCAAGTCGTAGCCGGTTCCGGGGAGCAGTTCTTC
v_gene: TRBV5-6; d_gene: NA; j_gene: TRBJ2-7; abundance: many; len: 14; CDR3aa: CASSYPYSAYEQYF; CDR3nt: TGTGCCAGCAGCTACCCATACAGCGCCTACGAGCAGTACTTC
v_gene: TRBV24-1; d_gene: NA; j_gene: TRBJ2-7; abundance: NA; len: 11; CDR3aa: CATIRSYEQYF; CDR3nt: TGTGCCACCATAAGGAGTTACGAGCAGTACTTC
v_gene: TRBV12-3/TRBV12-4; d_gene: NA; j_gene: TRBJ1-5; abundance: NA; len: 13; CDR3aa: CASSERSNQPQHF; CDR3nt: TGTGCCAGCAGTGAACGGAGCAATCAGCCCCAGCATTTT
v_gene: TRBV15; d_gene: NA; j_gene: TRBJ2-4; abundance: NA; len: 14; CDR3aa: CATSRLQGISIQYF; CDR3nt: TGTGCCACCAGCAGGCTACAGGGTATCAGCATTCAGTACTTC
v_gene: TRBV24-1; d_gene: NA; j_gene: TRBJ2-1; abundance: NA; len: 13; CDR3aa: CATSDFGRNEQFF; CDR3nt: TGTGCCACCAGTGATTTTGGGCGCAATGAGCAGTTCTTC